The clone carrying this T cell receptor beta chain was counted only a few times. Its antigen is as yet unknown. The sample is drawn from a study of blood T cells in healthy people across ages. Then a second PCR, running about 6 to 11 cycles, was carried out with a sample-barcoded 5' primer and a J-beta primer mix. From the 5' RACE reads, TCRdb called clonotypes with MiXCR, one entry per CDR3 protein. This table holds about 620,000 distinct CDR3 sequences, around a fifth found once. V was trimmed by 0 bases and J by 3 bases, leaving 14 bases between them. Germline CDR1 is LNHNV and CDR2 is YYDKDF (reference sequence). The CDR3 runs to 17 residues. Study-level points and caveats: PBMCs went unsorted, and a conclusive naive versus antigen-experienced comparison was therefore prevented.

Sequencing was performed on blood. The chain joins TRBV15 to TRBJ1-4, with D uncertain. The receptor comes from an older man in good health. The CDR3 region is CATSRDLLSQANEKLFF. The CDR3 DNA is TGTGCCACCAGCAGAGATTTGCTTTCTCAAGCTAATGAAAAACTGTTTTTT.